The 2 T cell receptor beta chains below were found in one sample sequenced in a study of shared clonotypes between healthy human individuals. The method was immunoSEQ multiplex PCR; TCRdb's version includes in-frame clones alone and lacks a portion of them. The profile covers some 2.1 million clones, with approximately 95% appearing a single time and 0.85% to 1.2% taken by the ten largest. Naive CD8 populations comprised CD45RO-negative cells positively selected for CCR7, excluding terminally differentiated effector memory CD45RA+ cells. Sequencing used naive CD8+ T cells sorted from blood. The receptor set was obtained from a man aged 18 to 29 in good health.

The rearrangement links TRBV19 to TRBJ1-1; no reliable D call. The CDR3 runs 14 residues. Trimming took off 0 bases at V and 1 base at J, with 6 bases between the two ends. Germline lookup yields CDR1 LNHDA and CDR2 SQIVND (reference sequence). CDR3 nucleotides: TGTGCCAGTAGTATAGATGCCAGGAACACTGAAGCTTTCTTT. As protein: CASSIDARNTEAFF. The full variable domain, rest sourced from reference TRBV19 and TRBJ1-1, is DGGITQSPKYLFRKEGQNVTLSCEQNLNHDAMYWYRQDPGQGLRLIYYSQIVNDFQKGDIAEGYSVSREKKESFPLTVTSAQKNPTAFYLCASSIDARNTEAFFGQGTRLTVV.

This chain uses TRBV11-2 with TRBJ1-1, with 7 bases identical to TRBD1. The germline V gene encodes CDR1 SGHAT and CDR2 FQNNGV. The J segment lost 2 bases and the V segment lost 5 bases, leaving 8 bases of the junction unmatched. This CDR3 is built from 15 residues. The chain's CDR3 is CASSISGQPNTEAFF. CDR3 nucleotide sequence: TGTGCCAGCAGCATATCGGGACAGCCAAACACTGAAGCTTTCTTT.